The text below deals with one TCR beta chain. This clonotype was observed a handful of times. The antigen it binds to is not known. Base qualities were left out, and no much larger clone turns up one base away. CDR1 SGHTA and CDR2 FQGNSA were looked up in the germline V gene. Reading from cysteine to phenylalanine, the CDR3 counts 17 amino acids. Only the CDR3 portion is preserved as DNA: 51 bases, with reading frame beginning at the first base. V was cut back by 7 bases and J by 0 bases, leaving a gap of 20 bases between them. Explained via the paper, the treatment or condition label denotes: live attenuated yellow fever vaccine strain. At every blood-draw timepoint, two biological replicates of bulk PBMCs were collected. A standard Ficoll-Paque protocol was used to isolate PBMCs from peripheral blood. RNA was extracted with TriZol from bulk PBMCs, CD4 and CD8 fractions, and dextramer-positive and dextramer-negative fractions.

Sequencing took place on an Illumina NovaSeq 6000. Synthesis of TCR cDNA relied on 5'RACE template switching, a step that introduced a universal primer site along with unique molecular identifiers. Priming of cDNA synthesis was performed from both the TCR alpha and TCR beta constant segments. Libraries were amplified in two PCR steps, with sample barcodes and sequencing adapters added in the second step. Sequencing of the libraries was done on either Illumina HiSeq 2500 (2x100 bp) or NovaSeq (2x150 bp). The published analysis was carried out like this. MIGEC handled demultiplexing of reads and collapsing into UMI consensus sequences, while MiXCR performed V(D)J alignment. Using edgeR on replicate PBMC samples, clonotypes were called vaccine-responding if FDR was below 0.01 and the log2 fold change was above 5 up to day 15. CD4 or CD8 identity was assigned to each bulk clonotype according to whether the clonotype was present at higher abundance in the sequenced CD4 repertoire or the sequenced CD8 repertoire. Using fastp trimming at Q25 and MiXCR clonotype assembly, TCRdb reanalyzed the public sequencing data and kept in-frame beta chains. Each CDR3 protein gets just one entry, which takes the most common genes and DNA from the rows behind it. What appears here as the V and J calls and clone size reflects TCRdb's work, not the paper's. Here the sample has around 310,000 distinct CDR3 sequences; around 4.5% occur a single time. The ten top clones hold roughly 21% of the sample.

This record belongs to a study of T cells after yellow fever vaccination (dated by TCRdb to the late 2010s). With respect to the entire study: The SMART-Seq v4 Ultra Low Input RNA kit was used to prepare libraries from fractions with low cell numbers. Bulk TCR alpha and beta repertoires were sequenced longitudinally to track T-cell clones before and after primary and booster YFV17D yellow fever vaccination. Blood was drawn at multiple timepoints before and after primary and secondary immunization, with bulk PBMC replicates and cell subsets isolated. Two healthy male donors, one aged 18 to 29 and one aged 30 to 40 years, were included in the cohort.

What the authors observed across the whole study: Most clones expanded after primary vaccination were re-detected after the booster (96% of CD4 and about 88% of CD8), suggesting broad memory maintenance. A small share of clonotypes occurred in both CD4 and CD8 compartments, likely arising from convergent recombination. Because only two donors were included in the study, the extent to which the findings can be generalized is limited. Compared with the primary T-cell response, the secondary T-cell response was faster but weaker, reaching its peak on day 5 rather than on day 15. Computational filtering was required because FACS-sorted repertoires could contain abundant contaminating clonotypes from the bulk population.

The rearrangement joined TRBV7-2 to TRBJ2-3, with the D gene not clear enough to name. The sequence came from a man aged 18 to 29 who received the YFV17D yellow fever vaccine. The source was PBMCs, collected 15 days after the yellow fever booster vaccination. This receptor has the CDR3 CASNALGEETSTDTQYF. The DNA sequence is TGTGCCAGCAACGCCCTCGGAGAGGAGACTAGCACAGATACGCAGTATTTT.